Shown below are 24 T cell receptor beta chains from a single sample sequenced in a study of tumor and adjacent non-tumor tissue in lung cancer. The template was RNA from unsorted bulk tissue. Distant lung tissue was collected more than 3 cm away from the tumor edge. Three rounds of nested PCR, following a modified ARM-PCR protocol, produced the TCRbeta library. Each CDR3 protein is one row after TCRdb ran MiXCR on the multiplex PCR reads. Of 81,000 or so distinct CDR3 sequences listed, about 82% were seen once; the top ten hold 51%. The sample comprised distant non-tumor lung tissue. The receptor set was obtained from a man aged 60 to 75 with non-small cell lung cancer.

In regard to this clonotype: Germline and junction disagree at one end, which may indicate a read error. The rearrangement joins TRBV6-5 to TRBJ1-5; 8 nucleotides agree with TRBD1. This CDR3 has 15 amino acids. The germline gives CDR1 MNHEY, CDR2 SVGAGI. The CDR3 coding sequence is TGTGACAGCAGTTACAGTGGACAGGGTAGTCACCCACAGCATTTT. Amino acids: CDSSYSGQGSHPQHF.

The rearrangement joins TRBV6-6 to TRBJ2-3; a weak D match, TRBD2 (6 bases). Deletions cut 6 bases from V and 3 bases from J, with 7 bases between. This CDR3 is built from 12 residues. Germline V gives CDR1 MNHNY, CDR2 SVGAGI (reference sequence). The DNA for the CDR3 is TGTGCCAGCAGCGGGACTACAGATACGCAGTATTTT. Translation: CASSGTTDTQYF.

Notes on this clonotype: This may arise from a read error, as a much more abundant clone is one base away. The chain uses TRBV18 and TRBJ2-5; 7 nucleotides agree with TRBD2. CDR1 and CDR2 from the germline V gene are KGHSH and LQKENI. V was clipped by 3 bases and J by 7 bases; unmatched bases: 11. The CDR3 length is 15 residues. CDR3 residues: CASSPPTSGVTTQYF. CDR3 sequence (DNA): TGTGCCAGCTCACCGCCTACAAGCGGGGTCACGACCCAGTACTTC.

Only a few counts were recorded for this clonotype. V and J are TRBV6-2 or TRBV6-3 and TRBJ2-2, with 8 bases aligning to TRBD2. The germline gives CDR1 MNHEY, CDR2 SVGEGT. The trim removed 8 bases at V and 16 bases at J, leaving 18 bases unmatched. This CDR3 has 14 amino acids. The CDR3 loop is CASWLSGNTGKPFF. As DNA, the CDR3 is TGTGCCAGCTGGCTTAGCGGGAACACCGGGAAGCCGTTTTTT.

About this clonotype: One junction end disagrees with the germline gene, perhaps due to a read error. V is TRBV6-2 or TRBV6-3 and J is TRBJ2-5; perhaps TRBD2 as D (6 bases). The length of the CDR3 is 15 residues. Germline V gives CDR1 MNHEY, CDR2 SVGEGT. The CDR3 sequence: CDSSYPKLGGETHYF. CDR3 in DNA: TGTGACAGCAGTTACCCAAAACTAGGAGGGGAGACCCATTATTTC.

With regard to this clonotype: The conserved phenylalanine or tryptophan normally closing the CDR3 is absent here, so this likely arose from a read error. The DNA is omitted, as the CDR3 cannot be located on it reliably, and the CDR3 follows TCRdb's listing. The gene calls are TRBV11-2 and TRBJ2-6; TRBD1 reflects the table's D call only, with no check against the DNA. The CDR3 extends over 19 residues, inclusive of both ends. CDR1 and CDR2 from the germline V gene are SGHAT and FQNNGV. CDR3 sequence: CASSLVPKDRPSGAKVLSY.

This clonotype was seen many times. The chain couples TRBV7-9 to TRBJ2-1; D is perhaps TRBD1 or TRBD2 (5 bases each). Per germline, CDR1 SEHNR and CDR2 FQNEAQ (reference sequence). The CDR3 contains 19 residues. V was pared by 0 bases and J by 1 base, with 19 bases between. CDR3 bases: TGTGCCAGCAGCTTAGCCTCTAGGGGCCCCGAGGGGTCCTACAATGAGCAGTTCTTC. Its translation: CASSLASRGPEGSYNEQFF.

A note on this clonotype: The limits of the CDR3 on the DNA are not certain, so only TCRdb's listed CDR3 is given. V is TRBV5-1 and J is TRBJ2-2; the table's D call of TRBD1 was not tested on the DNA. The germline gives CDR1 SGHRS, CDR2 YFSETQ. With termini counted, the CDR3 has 17 amino acids. CDR3 sequence: CATSENSGHRTPGSCFF.

V and J are TRBV5-4 and TRBJ1-5; D may be TRBD1 (6 bases). Germline lookup yields CDR1 SGHNT and CDR2 YYREEE (reference sequence). Trimming shortened V by 2 bases and J by 1 base, and 10 bases separated the two germline ends. This CDR3 is 15 amino acids long. The chain's CDR3 is CASSFFRGSNQPQHF. The CDR3 DNA sequence: TGTGCCAGCAGCTTTTTCAGGGGAAGCAATCAGCCCCAGCATTTT.

As concerns this clonotype: The junction differs from germline at one of its ends, possibly a read error. The J gene is TRBJ2-7, the V gene TRBV4-1; D unclear. CDR1 and CDR2 from the germline V gene are MGHRA and YSYEKL. The CDR3 extends over 14 amino acids. The CDR3: CANSQGEQSYEQYF. CDR3 bases: TGCGCCAACAGCCAAGGAGAACAGTCCTACGAGCAGTACTTC.

As for this clonotype: A much larger clone is a single base away; this may be a read error. The chain has TRBV13 and TRBJ1-2; 10 positions match TRBD1. The CDR3 length is 16 residues. The V gene's germline CDR1 is PRHDT and CDR2 FYEKMQ (reference sequence). CDR3 protein: CASSRDRGRSAYDYTF. CDR3 DNA sequence: TGTGCCAGCAGCCGGGACAGGGGCCGATCCGCCTATGACTACACCTTC.

As for this clonotype: This is likely a read error, given that the CDR3 carries no conserved phenylalanine or tryptophan at its end. Because the CDR3's place on the DNA is in doubt, the DNA is left out and the CDR3 is given as listed by TCRdb. This chain links TRBV5-4 with TRBJ1-1; the D segment call TRBD1 is taken from the table without a DNA check. The CDR3 is 17 residues long, counting both termini. CDR1 and CDR2 from the germline V gene are SGHNT and YYREEE (reference sequence). CDR3 amino acids: CASSAGRQGRGDTESFI.

For this clonotype: One junction end disagrees with the germline gene, perhaps due to a read error. The V call is TRBV6-5, the J call TRBJ2-3; D is possibly TRBD1 (5 bases). Germline CDR1 and CDR2: MNHEY and SVGAGI. The CDR3 loop spans 12 amino acids. The CDR3 DNA follows: TGTGTCAGCAGCACAGGCACAGATACGCAGTACTTT. Protein: CVSSTGTDTQYF.

On this clonotype itself: At one boundary the junction diverges from the germline segment, which might be a read error. J is TRBJ1-4 and V is TRBV11-3, with D hard to call. In germline, CDR1 is SGHNT, CDR2 YENEEA. CDR3 length: 16 amino acids. This chain's CDR3 is CVSGLDLTWVEEKLFF. The CDR3 nucleotides read TGTGTCAGCGGCTTAGATCTAACCTGGGTAGAAGAAAAACTGTTTTTT.

This chain connects TRBV11-2 to TRBJ2-7; 8 nucleotides match TRBD1. From germline, CDR1 is SGHAT and CDR2 FQNNGV. The CDR3 has 15 residues. V trimming: 5 bases; J trimming: 13 bases; junction bases outside the gene matches: 19. CDR3 sequence reads: CASSLGSGGGHVHYF. The CDR3 DNA sequence: TGTGCCAGCAGCCTAGGTTCAGGGGGCGGGCACGTGCATTACTTC.

In this sample, this clonotype turned up a few times. This chain uses TRBV6-4 with TRBJ2-3, with 9 nucleotides matching TRBD1. This CDR3 contains 15 residues. The germline gives CDR1 MRHNA, CDR2 SNTAGT. Trimming removed 5 bases from V and 3 bases from J; junction bases left unmatched: 6. The CDR3 sequence: CASSLGQGSTDTQYF. The CDR3 region has the DNA TGTGCCAGCAGTTTGGGACAGGGCAGTACAGATACGCAGTATTTT.

As regards this clonotype: The conserved closing phenylalanine or tryptophan is absent in this CDR3, likely reflecting a read error. The rearrangement joins TRBV20-1 to TRBJ2-7, with 9 bases lining up with TRBD1. The CDR3 consists of 13 residues. Losses at the gene ends were 7 bases for V and 4 bases for J; bases not matched to a gene: 8. From germline, CDR1 is DFQATT and CDR2 SNEGSKA (reference sequence). The CDR3 DNA reads as TGCAGTGTTAGGGGGGACAGGGATTACGAGCAGTACCTC. Its protein product is CSVRGDRDYEQYL.

Turning to this clonotype: This CDR3 is missing its conserved last phenylalanine or tryptophan, likely due to a read error. The chain recombines TRBV6-5 with TRBJ2-6, with 8 bases aligning to TRBD2. V was pared by 7 bases and J by 0 bases, with 8 bases of the junction left unmatched. Germline lookup yields CDR1 MNHEY and CDR2 SVGAGI. CDR3 length: 17 residues. The chain's CDR3 is CASTLAGASSGANVLTS. The CDR3 nucleotides read TGTGCCAGCACCCTAGCGGGTGCCAGCTCTGGGGCCAACGTCCTGACTTCC.

This clonotype was detected only once. Sequence at one end of the junction differs from germline and may be a read error. V is TRBV20-1 and J is TRBJ2-7, with D unresolved. This CDR3 contains 13 residues. Germline values: CDR1 DFQATT, CDR2 SNEGSKA (reference sequence). CDR3 amino acids: CNAMGMPIGEHYF. The CDR3 DNA reads as TGCAATGCTATGGGGATGCCTATAGGCGAGCATTACTTC.

As for this clonotype: Possible read error: a much larger clone is one base away. Because it lacks the conserved phenylalanine or tryptophan at the end, this CDR3 is likely a read error. The CDR3 nucleotides read TGTGCCAGCAGTTTGGGGGCAGCCCGGAACACTGAAGCTTTCCTT. It specifies CASSLGAARNTEAFL. This sequence joins TRBV27 and TRBJ1-1; possible D gene TRBD1, 6 bases. V lost 3 bases to trimming and J lost 1 base, with 12 bases between them. Germline V lookup: CDR1 MNHEY, CDR2 SMNVEV (reference sequence). The CDR3 spans 15 residues.

This rearrangement joins TRBV6-1 to TRBJ1-1; D unclear. CDR3 length: 15 residues. Germline lookup yields CDR1 MNHNS and CDR2 SASEGT. V was clipped by 4 bases and J by 0 bases, with 12 bases between them. CDR3 region: CASSVLNRVNTEAFF. The CDR3 DNA follows: TGTGCCAGCAGTGTATTAAACCGGGTGAACACTGAAGCTTTCTTT.

The genes are TRBV11-3 and TRBJ2-7; a weak D match, TRBD2 (7 bases). There are 15 residues in the CDR3. Trimming took 10 bases from V and 5 from J, leaving 24 bases between them. Germline CDR1 is SGHNT and CDR2 is YENEEA. CDR3: CAIRGGGGGANEQYF. The CDR3 nucleotides are TGTGCCATAAGGGGAGGGGGTGGTGGGGCCAACGAGCAGTACTTC.

The chain recombines TRBV10-1 with TRBJ2-7; D may match TRBD1 or TRBD2 (5 bases each). CDR1 and CDR2 (germline): WNHNN, SYGVQD (reference sequence). There are 15 residues in the CDR3. V was clipped by 2 bases and J by 2 bases, with 13 bases between them. The CDR3 loop reads CASSEGGHGAYEQYF. The CDR3 bases are TGCGCCAGCAGTGAGGGAGGACATGGGGCCTACGAGCAGTACTTC.

In regard to this clonotype: The missing conserved phenylalanine or tryptophan at the end of this CDR3 makes a read error likely. J is TRBJ2-7 and V is TRBV5-1; D is ambiguous. V shed 5 bases and J shed 1 base, with 7 bases lying between them. The length of the CDR3 is 12 residues. Per germline, CDR1 SGHRS and CDR2 YFSETQ. CDR3 bases: TGCGCCAGCAGTGAGGCTTCCTACGAGCAGTACTCC. Encoded protein: CASSEASYEQYS.